Given below is one T cell receptor beta chain in context. Its antigen is not identified. The CDR3 has 15 amino acids. The germline V gene encodes CDR1 SGDLS and CDR2 YYNGEE. Trimming removed 0 bases from V and 6 bases from J, with 13 bases in between. This entry belongs to a study of cytomegalovirus exposure and HLA in healthy donors. Findings of the study overall: CMV antigen specificity of three CMV-associated chains was confirmed in vitro.

In the PCR, 60 Vbeta and 13 Jbeta primers were used. Only in-frame clones appear in the TCRdb table, and some are missing; sequencing was by immunoSEQ multiplex PCR. The table has 150,000 or so clones, 70% to 80% seen once. Sequencing was performed on PBMCs. This receptor was obtained from a female donor in good health and CMV-seronegative. The chain is built from TRBV9 and TRBJ1-3; D is ambiguous. The CDR3 region is CASSVAPGFSNTIYF. The CDR3, as DNA: TGTGCCAGCAGCGTAGCCCCGGGGTTCTCAAACACCATATATTTT.